This T cell receptor beta chain was recorded in a study of a mutant IDH1 vaccine in newly diagnosed glioma. As for the study in general: The study started vaccination 4-6 weeks after radiotherapy alone, or with temozolomide cycles. It was radiotherapy, temozolomide, or both that patients received previously, with most receiving both. V12 came at week 35, V13 at week 47.

This table comes from immunoSEQ multiplex PCR, and its TCRdb copy is limited to in-frame clones, with some not included. The table shows 50,000 to 65,000 clones, with less than 90% occurring only once. Concerning this clone: Its antigen remains unidentified.

Time point indicated: week 47, end of study. Vaccinated patients received 300 ug of mutant IDH1 20-mer peptide per dose, with topical imiquimod. Each donor presented with a new WHO grade 3 or 4 astrocytoma that tested IDH1-mutant and showed ATRX loss. The germline V gene encodes CDR1 SGHRS and CDR2 YFSETQ. CDR3 length equals 14 residues. Trimming cost V 5 bases and J 8 bases, with 16 bases left between them. This specimen consisted of PBMCs, obtained from a glioma patient whose treatment included an IDH1 peptide vaccine. The gene calls are TRBV5-1 and TRBJ1-4; D perhaps matches TRBD1 (5 bases). This clonotype originated in a woman aged 45-59 years with glioma. CDR3 amino acids: CASRFGTGLEKLFF. In DNA form, the CDR3 reads TGCGCCAGCAGATTTGGGACGGGTCTCGAAAAACTGTTTTTT.